These 13 T cell receptor beta chains were all obtained from the same sample, sequenced in a study of human T cells and chemical hapten exposure. TCRdb re-called the RACE reads through MiXCR, storing one row per CDR3 protein. The sample holds about 54,000 distinct CDR3 sequences; 9.5% to 10% are singletons and the top ten take approximately 1.6%. The time point denotes: patch test 2, 6 weeks after DPC sensitization. Treatment described: therapeutic diphenylcyclopropenone sensitization with weekly scalp DPC. The source material was whole blood, sampled in connection with sensitization to the hapten diphenylcyclopropenone (DPC). All receptors come from a woman between 50 and 59 years old with alopecia areata. Some clones in this sample may be carry-over from other donors' samples.

CDR3 loop: CASGYYANTDTQYF. In nucleotides, the CDR3 is TGTGCCAGCGGGTACTACGCCAACACAGATACGCAGTATTTT. The gene calls are TRBV27 and TRBJ2-3; no reliable D call. The CDR3 has 14 amino acids. V was shortened by 8 bases and J by 2 bases, with 14 bases between the two germline ends. Germline V gives CDR1 MNHEY, CDR2 SMNVEV (reference sequence).

This clonotype has just a few counts. V usage is TRBV5-6 and J usage is TRBJ2-2; unclear D gene. Germline CDR1 reads SGHDT; CDR2 reads YYEEEE. V dropped 4 bases and J dropped 6 bases, with 7 bases sitting between them. The CDR3 consists of 12 residues. Here the CDR3 DNA reads TGTGCCAGCAGCCATCCCTCCGGGGAGCTGTTTTTT. Encoded protein: CASSHPSGELFF.

This clonotype was counted at least ten times. This chain links TRBV7-9 with TRBJ1-4, with TRBD1 as a possible D gene (6 bases). Per germline, CDR1 SEHNR and CDR2 FQNEAQ (reference sequence). This CDR3 comprises 15 residues. V lost 5 bases to trimming and J lost 5 bases, with 15 bases between them. CDR3 nucleotide sequence: TGTGCCAGCAGCCCCACGGAGGGGGAGAATGAAAAACTGTTTTTT. Protein sequence: CASSPTEGENEKLFF.

V usage is TRBV5-1 and J usage is TRBJ2-7; possibly TRBD1 or TRBD2 for D (5 bases each). V was shortened by 3 bases and J by 1 base, with 17 bases between the two germline ends. Germline V gene data show CDR1 as SGHRS and CDR2 as YFSETQ. The CDR3 sequence is 16 residues long. CDR3 residues: CASSWGRSVRSYEQYF. CDR3 coding DNA: TGCGCCAGCAGCTGGGGACGGAGCGTTAGGTCCTACGAGCAGTACTTC.

The chain couples TRBV19 to TRBJ1-4, with TRBD1 as a possible D gene (5 bases). CDR1 and CDR2 from the germline V gene are LNHDA and SQIVND (reference sequence). This CDR3 is 15 amino acids long. Trimming cost V 6 bases and J 4 bases, with 15 bases left between them. CDR3 amino acids: CASSLSGGINEKLFF. CDR3 nucleotide sequence: TGTGCCAGTAGCCTCTCGGGGGGAATTAATGAAAAACTGTTTTTT.

This clonotype was seen a few times. The J gene is TRBJ1-2, the V gene TRBV29-1; D may be TRBD1 (5 bases). The CDR3 extends over 13 amino acids. Germline V gene sequence: CDR1 SQVTM, CDR2 ANQGSEA. Trimming removed 4 bases at V and 0 bases at J, with 9 bases between. CDR3: CSVGRGTNYGYTF. CDR3 DNA sequence: TGCAGCGTTGGAAGGGGCACTAACTATGGCTACACCTTC.

This clonotype occurred many times. V is TRBV29-1 and J is TRBJ1-1; D is undetermined. The CDR3 sequence is 11 residues long. CDR1 is SQVTM and CDR2 is ANQGSEA in the germline V gene. Trimming shortened V by 5 bases and J by 11 bases, and 15 bases separated the two germline ends. CDR3 sequence reads: CSVSLTVEAFF. CDR3 coding DNA: TGCAGCGTTTCCCTAACAGTGGAGGCTTTCTTT.

This clonotype has only a few counts. As DNA, the CDR3 is TGCAGCGGGGGACAGTCAAACTATGGCTACACCTTC. Amino acid sequence: CSGGQSNYGYTF. V and J are TRBV29-1 and TRBJ1-2; TRBD1 matches at 7 bases. Germline V gene lookup returns CDR1 SQVTM and CDR2 ANQGSEA. The length of the CDR3 is 12 residues. V lost 7 bases to trimming and J lost 2 bases; unmatched junction nucleotides: 4.

The table lists this clonotype with a few counts. V gene TRBV6-2 or TRBV6-3 combines with J gene TRBJ2-3; D is undetermined. The V end lost 2 bases, the J end lost 6 bases, and 12 bases lay between the germline ends. CDR3 size: 14 residues. From germline, CDR1 is MNHEY and CDR2 SVGEGT. The CDR3 nucleotides read TGTGCCAGCAGTTACAGCAGCCGAGGTGATACGCAGTATTTT. This translates into CASSYSSRGDTQYF.

There are a few counts of this clonotype. The chain has TRBV7-9 and TRBJ2-6; D not resolved. Trimming pared 4 bases from V and 0 bases from J, leaving 7 bases between. The CDR3 sequence is 15 residues long. Germline V gives CDR1 SEHNR, CDR2 FQNEAQ (reference sequence). The CDR3 nucleotides read TGTGCCAGCAGCTCTATGGCCTCTGGGGCCAACGTCCTGACTTTC. Amino acids: CASSSMASGANVLTF.

This clonotype was seen at least ten times. Here the CDR3 DNA reads TGCGCCAGCAGCCAAGAGGGGCCCTTCAAGGGTTCACCCCTCCACTTT. Its translation is CASSQEGPFKGSPLHF. This sequence joins TRBV4-1 and TRBJ1-6; tentative D call: TRBD1 (5 bases). This CDR3 comprises 16 residues. Looked up from germline, CDR1 is MGHRA and CDR2 is YSYEKL. The V end was cut by 0 bases, the J end by 9 bases, with 15 bases between.

This clonotype was recorded a few times. The J gene is TRBJ2-1, the V gene TRBV20-1; TRBD2 agrees at 9 bases. Per germline, CDR1 DFQATT and CDR2 SNEGSKA (reference sequence). V lost 2 bases and J lost 2; bases outside the gene matches: 7. The CDR3 has 16 amino acids. The CDR3 region has the DNA TGCAGTGCTAGAAAGTCTAGCGGGGACGCCTACAATGAGCAGTTCTTC. This encodes CSARKSSGDAYNEQFF.

This chain connects TRBV5-7 to TRBJ2-7; 7 positions agree with TRBD1. TRBV5-7 is reported as an ORF; its role is uncertain. Unmatched junction bases numbered 8, after V lost 4 bases and J lost 4 bases. This CDR3 comprises 14 residues. CDR3 region: CASSPRQGEYEQYF. Written as DNA, the CDR3 is TGTGCCAGCAGCCCGCGACAGGGAGAATACGAGCAGTACTTC.